This TCR beta chain came from a study of blood T cells in healthy people across ages. A second about 7 to 11 cycle PCR used barcoded and J-beta primers. TCRdb independently ran MiXCR on the 5' RACE reads; one entry per CDR3 protein. The table shows hundreds of thousands of distinct CDR3 sequences, with about 46% occurring only once. The CDR3 contains 13 residues. Per germline, CDR1 SGHNT and CDR2 YENEEA. As for this clonotype: Its ends do not fully match the called genes, so a read error is possible.

Sample donors were healthy Caucasian individuals that came from Russia, aged roughly 6 to 100. Sequenced material: blood. This clonotype originated in a man older than 75 in good health. V and J are TRBV11-3 and TRBJ2-7; D ambiguous. The CDR3 nucleotides read TGTGCCAACAGCTTCGCCAGCTCCTACGAGCAGTACTTC. It translates to CANSFASSYEQYF.